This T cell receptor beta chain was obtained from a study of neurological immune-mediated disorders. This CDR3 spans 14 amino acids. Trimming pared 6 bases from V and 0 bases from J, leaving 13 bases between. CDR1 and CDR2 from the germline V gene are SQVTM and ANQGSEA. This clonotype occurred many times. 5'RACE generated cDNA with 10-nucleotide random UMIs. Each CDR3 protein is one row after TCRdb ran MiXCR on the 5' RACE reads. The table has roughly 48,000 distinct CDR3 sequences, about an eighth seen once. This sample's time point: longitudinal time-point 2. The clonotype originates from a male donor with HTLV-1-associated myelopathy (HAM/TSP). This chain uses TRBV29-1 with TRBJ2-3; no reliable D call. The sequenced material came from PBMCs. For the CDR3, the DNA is TGCAGCGTCACCGGTTTGGGGAGCACAGATACGCAGTATTTT. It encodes CSVTGLGSTDTQYF.